Each of the 24 T cell receptor beta chains below was sequenced from the same sample in a study of blood T cells in healthy people across ages. Then a second PCR, running about 6 to 11 cycles, was carried out with a sample-barcoded 5' primer and a J-beta primer mix. A single record per CDR3 protein comes from TCRdb applying MiXCR to the 5' RACE reads. The sample consists of about 640,000 distinct CDR3 sequences, about 53% of them appearing once. Source material: blood. The receptors shown here come from a man in his 60s in good health.

The gene calls are TRBV20-1 and TRBJ2-6; TRBD1 aligns across 9 bases. Germline CDR1 is DFQATT and CDR2 is SNEGSKA (reference sequence). The V segment lost 4 bases and the J segment 4 bases; nucleotides outside the gene matches: 5. The CDR3 length is 15 residues. CDR3 residues: CSAIQGAGGANVLTF. The CDR3, as DNA: TGCAGTGCTATACAGGGGGCGGGGGGGGCCAACGTCCTGACTTTC.

This clonotype was recorded a few times. The CDR3 region has the DNA TGTGCCAGCAGTGTGGGACAGGACGAAGAGACCCAGTACTTC. Its protein is CASSVGQDEETQYF. The V and J genes are TRBV2 and TRBJ2-5; 8 nucleotides agree with TRBD1. With 4 bases clipped from V and 3 bases from J, the junction kept 4 bases outside the gene matches. CDR1 SNHLY and CDR2 FYNNEI come from the germline V gene. The CDR3 runs 14 residues.

This chain connects TRBV11-3 to TRBJ1-1; D might be TRBD1 (6 bases). The V end lost 2 bases, the J end lost 0 bases, and 13 bases lay between the germline ends. The V gene's germline CDR1 is SGHNT and CDR2 YENEEA. The CDR3 runs to 16 residues. The CDR3 reads CASSLYRDTMNTEAFF. The CDR3 region has the DNA TGTGCCAGCAGCTTATATAGGGACACCATGAACACTGAAGCTTTCTTT.

This rearrangement joins TRBV29-1 to TRBJ1-1; possible D gene TRBD1, 5 bases. V lost 7 bases and J lost 5, with 17 bases in between. CDR3 size: 13 residues. Germline-derived CDR1 and CDR2 are SQVTM and ANQGSEA. The CDR3 spells CSAVQAYRTEAFF. The CDR3 region has the DNA TGCAGCGCTGTACAGGCCTATCGGACTGAAGCTTTCTTT.

The chain is built from TRBV12-3 or TRBV12-4 and TRBJ1-5; D remains ambiguous. The CDR3 loop spans 15 amino acids. The germline V and J ends were trimmed by 8 bases and 0 bases, with 14 bases remaining between them. For the CDR3, the DNA is TGTGCCAGCTCTGGCGTGAGTCCTAGCAATCAGCCCCAGCATTTT. It specifies CASSGVSPSNQPQHF.

Concerning this clonotype itself: This may arise from a read error, as a much more abundant clone is one base away. The rearrangement joins TRBV3-1 to TRBJ1-2; 7 nucleotides match TRBD1. The CDR3 runs to 12 residues. Germline loops: CDR1 LGHDT, CDR2 YNNKEL (reference sequence). The CDR3 nucleotides read TGTGCCAGCAACCAAGGGACAGCTGGCTACACCTTC. Translating it yields CASNQGTAGYTF.

This clonotype was found once. The chain has TRBV20-1 and TRBJ1-6; D remains unclear. CDR1 and CDR2 (germline): DFQATT, SNEGSKA (reference sequence). V lost 3 bases and J lost 0, with 15 bases in between. There are 17 residues in the CDR3. For the CDR3, the DNA is TGCAGTGCTAGGGGCCCGGACGGAGGCTCCTATAATTCACCCCTCCACTTT. It encodes CSARGPDGGSYNSPLHF.

V and J are TRBV20-1 and TRBJ2-3; 9 positions match TRBD2. V lost 5 bases to trimming and J lost 8 bases; unmatched junction nucleotides: 14. The CDR3 contains 15 residues. The V gene's germline CDR1 is DFQATT and CDR2 SNEGSKA (reference sequence). CDR3 in DNA: TGCAGTGCTGGTCGCCCTAGCGGGGTTATAAGTACGCAGTATTTT. As protein: CSAGRPSGVISTQYF.

V is TRBV29-1 and J is TRBJ2-7, with TRBD1 matching 11 bases. The CDR3 has 13 amino acids. V shed 6 bases and J 3 bases; nucleotides not matched to a gene: 4. Germline V gene data show CDR1 as SQVTM and CDR2 as ANQGSEA. CDR3 bases: TGCAGCGTCTGGACAGGGGGCTTCTACGAGCAGTACTTC. Translating it yields CSVWTGGFYEQYF.

The J gene is TRBJ2-6, the V gene TRBV9; D unresolved. Germline loops: CDR1 SGDLS, CDR2 YYNGEE. With 4 bases removed from V and 3 bases from J, the gap between germline ends came to 11 bases. The CDR3 is 15 amino acids. CDR3 amino acids: CASSPFLGGANVLTF. Written as DNA, the CDR3 is TGTGCCAGCAGCCCCTTCCTGGGTGGGGCCAACGTCCTGACTTTC. Variable domain in full (rest from reference TRBV9 and TRBJ2-6): DSGVTQTPKHLITATGQRVTLRCSPRSGDLSVYWYQQSLDQGLQFLIQYYNGEERAKGNILERFSAQQFPDLHSELNLSSLELGDSALYFCASSPFLGGANVLTFGAGSRLTVL.

The chain couples TRBV6-5 to TRBJ2-1; D may match TRBD1 or TRBD2 (6 bases each). Trimming left V 2 bases short and J 10 bases short, with 12 bases between. This CDR3 spans 13 amino acids. CDR1 and CDR2 (germline): MNHEY, SVGAGI. CDR3: CASSYGGPGEQFF. CDR3 coding DNA: TGTGCCAGCAGTTACGGGGGGCCGGGGGAGCAGTTCTTC.

The J gene is TRBJ2-7, the V gene TRBV28, with D maybe TRBD2 (6 bases). The CDR3 covers 15 residues. The V end lost 4 bases, the J end lost 2 bases, and 15 bases lay between the germline ends. Germline V gene data show CDR1 as MDHEN and CDR2 as SYDVKM. The CDR3 nucleotides are TGTGCCAGCAGTTCAACCGGGACTCTCACCTACGAGCAGTACTTC. This gives the protein CASSSTGTLTYEQYF.

This chain links TRBV20-1 with TRBJ2-5, with 7 bases that match TRBD2. CDR1 DFQATT and CDR2 SNEGSKA come from the germline V gene (reference sequence). Trimming cost V 0 bases and J 2 bases; bases outside gene matches: 3. The CDR3 totals 14 residues. As DNA, the CDR3 is TGCAGTGCTAGAGACCTGGGGGGGCAAGAGACCCAGTACTTC. This codes for CSARDLGGQETQYF.

This chain joins TRBV6-2 or TRBV6-3 and TRBJ2-1; TRBD2 might be the D (7 bases). The CDR3 is 18 residues long. V gave up 7 bases and J gave up 1 base, with 23 bases separating them. Germline lookup yields CDR1 MNHEY and CDR2 SVGEGT. CDR3 DNA: TGTGCCAGCATTCCTAGGGGGGGGGGGCTTCGTTCCTACAATGAGCAGTTCTTC. Residues: CASIPRGGGLRSYNEQFF.

Notes on this clonotype: A much bigger clone sits one base away, suggesting this may be a read error. The chain carries TRBV5-1 and TRBJ2-7, with D unclear. Looked up from germline, CDR1 is SGHRS and CDR2 is YFSETQ. CDR3 length: 14 amino acids. CDR3 DNA: TGCGCCAGCAGCTTGGATACACCGCGTGAGACCCAGCACTTC. Translation: CASSLDTPRETQHF.

The CDR3 loop reads CASRPGRPTDTQYF. CDR3 in DNA: TGTGCCAGCAGACCGGGACGCCCCACAGATACGCAGTATTTT. The chain carries TRBV6-5 and TRBJ2-3; D could derive from TRBD1 or TRBD2 (5 bases each). Germline values: CDR1 MNHEY, CDR2 SVGAGI. CDR3 length: 14 residues. The V and J ends lost 6 bases and 2 bases respectively, with 12 bases between them.

This sequence joins TRBV12-3 or TRBV12-4 and TRBJ1-2; possibly TRBD1 for D (6 bases). This CDR3 has 16 residues. Trimming cost V 3 bases and J 4 bases, with 18 bases left between them. CDR3 protein: CASSFGTGFPIYGYTF. The CDR3 DNA reads as TGTGCCAGCAGTTTCGGCACAGGGTTCCCCATCTATGGCTACACCTTC.

This clonotype was detected only once. This chain joins TRBV4-1 and TRBJ2-4; possibly TRBD2 for D (5 bases). The DNA end favors TRBJ2-5, so the J call may be wrong. Germline V gives CDR1 MGHRA, CDR2 YSYEKL. This CDR3 is 15 amino acids long. The CDR3: CASSQVSGNQETQYF. The CDR3 coding sequence is TGCGCCAGCAGCCAAGTCTCCGGGAACCAAGAGACCCAGTACTTC.

The chain joins TRBV5-1 to TRBJ1-2, with D tentatively TRBD1 (5 bases). The V end lost 0 bases, the J end lost 3 bases, and 18 bases lay between the germline ends. CDR3 length: 17 residues. CDR1 and CDR2 (germline): SGHRS, YFSETQ. The CDR3 protein is CASSLESLQGADYGYTF. In DNA, the CDR3 is TGCGCCAGCAGCTTGGAATCTCTTCAGGGTGCAGACTATGGCTACACCTTC.

The rearrangement uses TRBV2 and TRBJ2-5; D call uncertain. The CDR3 is 14 amino acids. Trimming removed 3 bases from V and 5 bases from J, with 13 bases in between. Germline V gene lookup returns CDR1 SNHLY and CDR2 FYNNEI. CDR3 sequence (DNA): TGTGCCAGCAGTGATATGAGATCCGATGAGACCCAGTACTTC. Amino acid sequence: CASSDMRSDETQYF.

This chain joins TRBV6-5 and TRBJ1-2, with TRBD1 matching 7 bases. CDR3 length equals 13 residues. CDR1 is MNHEY, CDR2 SVGAGI, per germline. Germline trimming cut 6 bases from V and 7 bases from J; bases unmatched to any gene: 8. The CDR3 region is CASRKQGRSGYTF. CDR3 DNA sequence: TGTGCCAGCAGGAAACAGGGGCGGTCTGGCTACACCTTC.

The chain's CDR3 is CASSLDVNMDLGNEQFF. In nucleotides, the CDR3 is TGTGCCAGCAGCTTAGATGTGAACATGGATTTGGGGAATGAGCAGTTCTTC. V gene TRBV7-9 combines with J gene TRBJ2-1, with unresolved D. CDR3 length equals 17 residues. The ends were cut back, 1 base at V and 7 bases at J, with 20 bases in the middle. The germline CDR1 and CDR2 sequences are SEHNR and FQNEAQ (reference sequence).

This clonotype was recorded a few times. The chain recombines TRBV4-1 with TRBJ2-5, with 7 bases identical to TRBD2. There are 12 residues in the CDR3. The V segment lost 3 bases and the J segment 8 bases; nucleotides outside the gene matches: 3. Germline lookup yields CDR1 MGHRA and CDR2 YSYEKL. This CDR3 reads CASSQGTTTQYF. The CDR3 DNA follows: TGCGCCAGCAGCCAGGGGACTACTACCCAGTACTTC.

The rearrangement uses TRBV7-9 and TRBJ2-7, with no clear D. With 4 bases removed from V and 3 bases from J, the gap between germline ends came to 10 bases. The CDR3 runs to 13 residues. Germline V gene sequence: CDR1 SEHNR, CDR2 FQNEAQ (reference sequence). Here the CDR3 DNA reads TGTGCCAGCAGCTCCACAGAGATCTACGAGCAGTACTTC. It encodes CASSSTEIYEQYF.